One and the same sample provided the 10 T cell receptor beta chains below, sequenced in a study of T-cell memory formation after mild COVID-19. One entry per CDR3 protein, called by TCRdb with MiXCR from the 5' RACE reads. The sample lists about 470,000 distinct CDR3 sequences, roughly 20% occurring once. The source material was PBMCs or a T cell subset sorted from them (not recorded which). Receptor source: an adult woman who had mild COVID-19 (a few samples of this study predate the infection). Cell type and time point are not known.

The chain joins TRBV6-6 to TRBJ2-5; D gene ambiguous. The CDR3 totals 14 residues. V was trimmed by 4 bases and J by 2 bases, leaving 11 bases between them. The V gene's germline CDR1 is MNHNY and CDR2 SVGAGI (reference sequence). The CDR3 sequence: CASSLEVTQETQYF. The CDR3, as DNA: TGTGCCAGCAGTTTAGAAGTAACTCAAGAGACCCAGTACTTC.

Regarding this clonotype: A read error may account for a junction end that differs from germline. The chain employs TRBV7-9 and TRBJ2-7; weak D call: TRBD2 (6 bases). From germline, CDR1 is SEHNR and CDR2 FQNEAQ (reference sequence). The length of the CDR3 is 13 residues. The CDR3 sequence is CASREGGVSEQNF. CDR3 nucleotides: TGTGCCAGCAGGGAAGGAGGGGTGAGCGAGCAGAACTTC.

This clonotype turned up a few times. This chain connects TRBV29-1 to TRBJ1-1, with a tentative D call TRBD1 (5 bases). Germline CDR1 reads SQVTM; CDR2 reads ANQGSEA. The CDR3 is made up of 13 amino acids. With 6 bases removed from V and 11 bases from J, the gap between germline ends came to 22 bases. CDR3 protein: CSVHLGQGGAAFF. The CDR3 DNA follows: TGCAGCGTACATTTGGGGCAGGGAGGAGCGGCTTTCTTT.

The rearrangement joins TRBV27 to TRBJ1-1; D might be TRBD1 (6 bases). The V gene lost 6 bases and the J gene lost 3 bases, with 14 bases spanning the gap. Germline lookup yields CDR1 MNHEY and CDR2 SMNVEV (reference sequence). The CDR3 consists of 14 residues. The CDR3 reads CASRNHRADTEAFF. The CDR3 DNA reads TGTGCCAGCAGAAATCACAGGGCTGACACTGAAGCTTTCTTT.

The sample holds many counts of this clonotype. The chain employs TRBV7-2 and TRBJ1-3; TRBD1 is a possible D gene (5 bases). Trimming stripped 1 base from V and 4 bases from J, with 8 bases between. The CDR3 is 14 residues long. Germline CDR1 and CDR2: SGHTA and FQGNSA. CDR3 in DNA: TGTGCCAGCAGCTTAGGGGGGACGGGAAACACCATATATTTT. The encoded protein is CASSLGGTGNTIYF.

Points on this clonotype: With a far larger clone one base away, a read error is the likely cause. The V gene is TRBV6-2 or TRBV6-3, the J gene TRBJ2-1; maybe TRBD2 (6 bases). Germline V CDR1 and CDR2: MNHEY, SVGEGT. The CDR3 has 11 residues. Deletions cut 5 bases from V and 9 bases from J, with 8 bases between. CDR3 nucleotides: TGTGCCAGCAGTATGGGGGGTGAGCAGTTCTTC. It encodes CASSMGGEQFF.

The sample holds many counts of this clonotype. The chain joins TRBV5-1 to TRBJ2-7, with TRBD2 matching 14 bases. The CDR3 is 16 amino acids. Germline CDR1 SGHRS, CDR2 YFSETQ. Unmatched junction bases numbered 8, after V lost 4 bases and J lost 5 bases. The CDR3 loop reads CASSLQPGLAGDEQYF. The DNA for the CDR3 is TGCGCCAGCAGCCTTCAACCGGGACTAGCGGGAGACGAGCAGTACTTC.

This clonotype was detected only a few times. This chain joins TRBV7-9 and TRBJ2-1, with D possibly being TRBD2 (5 bases). The ends were cut back, 5 bases at V and 5 bases at J, with 13 bases in the middle. The CDR3 sequence is 14 residues long. Germline CDR1 SEHNR, CDR2 FQNEAQ (reference sequence). CDR3 DNA: TGTGCCAGCAGCAACGGGGTCGGGAACAATGAGCAGTTCTTC. Residues: CASSNGVGNNEQFF.

The chain is built from TRBV7-9 and TRBJ2-7; the D is unclear. The CDR3 sequence is 12 residues long. CDR1 is SEHNR and CDR2 is FQNEAQ in the germline V gene (reference sequence). V was trimmed by 2 bases and J by 6 bases, leaving 8 bases between them. The CDR3 sequence is CASSLRRSEQYF. The CDR3, as DNA: TGTGCCAGCAGCTTAAGACGGAGCGAGCAGTACTTC.

The chain employs TRBV7-2 and TRBJ1-5, with TRBD1 as a possible D gene (6 bases). The CDR3 length is 15 residues. V was clipped by 0 bases and J by 3 bases, with 9 bases between them. The V gene's germline CDR1 is SGHTA and CDR2 FQGNSA. CDR3: CASSLAEGDNQPQHF. The CDR3, as DNA: TGTGCCAGCAGCTTAGCAGAGGGGGACAATCAGCCCCAGCATTTT.